The next 20 T cell receptor beta chains were all read from a single sample in a study of CD8 T cells in ankylosing spondylitis. TCRdb re-called the 5' RACE reads with MiXCR, one entry per CDR3 protein. Here the sample spans 310,000 or so distinct CDR3 sequences, over 15% being singletons. The sample comprised blood, either unsorted or a sorted T cell fraction (not recorded which). The receptor set was obtained from a male donor with ankylosing spondylitis or in good health (not recorded which).

The gene calls are TRBV12-3 or TRBV12-4 and TRBJ2-5, with D unresolved. The CDR3 is made up of 12 amino acids. V lost 6 bases and J lost 5, with 10 bases in between. CDR3 coding DNA: TGTGCCAGCAGCCCCCAAGGGGAGACCCAGTACTTC. It specifies CASSPQGETQYF.

This clonotype has a count of ten or more. This chain's CDR3 is CSVETGNEQYV. CDR3 DNA sequence: TGCAGCGTAGAGACAGGGAACGAGCAGTACGTC. The chain has TRBV29-1 and TRBJ2-7, with 7 bases fitting TRBD1. The ends lost 6 bases at V and 5 bases at J; junction bases unmatched: 4. Germline V lookup: CDR1 SQVTM, CDR2 ANQGSEA. CDR3 length: 11 amino acids.

This clonotype has a handful of counts. The genes are TRBV29-1 and TRBJ1-2, with 8 bases identical to TRBD1. Germline assignment: CDR1 SQVTM and CDR2 ANQGSEA. V lost 6 bases and J lost 6; bases outside the gene matches: 3. The CDR3 consists of 11 residues. Written as DNA, the CDR3 is TGCAGCGTGACAGGGGATGATGGCTACACCTTC. It translates to CSVTGDDGYTF.

Only a few counts were recorded for this clonotype. The rearrangement uses TRBV9 and TRBJ2-3; D possibly corresponds to TRBD2 (6 bases). The V gene's germline CDR1 is SGDLS and CDR2 YYNGEE. The CDR3 runs 14 residues. Trimming shortened V by 2 bases and J by 5 bases, and 12 bases separated the two germline ends. CDR3 loop: CASSVGGVRDTQYF. DNA of the CDR3: TGTGCCAGCAGCGTCGGGGGAGTTCGAGATACGCAGTATTTT.

The V call is TRBV29-1, the J call TRBJ2-2, with a possible D match to TRBD1 (5 bases). Trimming left V 5 bases short and J 2 bases short, with 9 bases between. Germline assignment: CDR1 SQVTM and CDR2 ANQGSEA. The length of the CDR3 is 13 residues. CDR3 bases: TGCAGCGTTCGGCAGGGTAACACCGGGGAGCTGTTTTTT. Amino acid sequence: CSVRQGNTGELFF.

The chain has TRBV20-1 and TRBJ2-1; TRBD2 agrees at 9 bases. V shed 2 bases and J 1 base; nucleotides not matched to a gene: 3. This CDR3 comprises 15 residues. Germline CDR1 and CDR2: DFQATT and SNEGSKA (reference sequence). The CDR3: CSARLAGISYNEQFF. CDR3 in DNA: TGCAGTGCTAGACTAGCGGGGATATCCTACAATGAGCAGTTCTTC.

This chain uses TRBV20-1 with TRBJ2-7, with no clear D. Germline assignment: CDR1 DFQATT and CDR2 SNEGSKA (reference sequence). With 5 bases removed from V and 4 bases from J, the gap between germline ends came to 15 bases. The CDR3 runs to 13 residues. CDR3 nucleotides: TGCAGTGCTTCTGAGAGGTTGGAATACGAGCAGTACGTC. The encoded protein is CSASERLEYEQYV.

There are a few counts of this clonotype. The chain recombines TRBV2 with TRBJ1-2, with unresolved D. The V gene lost 3 bases and the J gene lost 2 bases, with 7 bases spanning the gap. This CDR3 is 13 amino acids long. Germline V gene lookup returns CDR1 SNHLY and CDR2 FYNNEI. CDR3 region: CASSDSRNYGYTF. The CDR3, as DNA: TGTGCCAGCAGTGATAGCAGGAACTATGGCTACACCTTC.

The CDR3, as DNA: TGCAGGGGGCAGGGACAGGGGGCGCCGGGCTATGGCTACACCTTC. Translating gives CRGQGQGAPGYGYTF. This sequence joins TRBV20-1 and TRBJ1-2; TRBD1 matches at 12 bases. The CDR3 runs 15 residues. Germline values: CDR1 DFQATT, CDR2 SNEGSKA (reference sequence).

This clonotype was counted ten times or more. The rearrangement links TRBV5-8 to TRBJ2-2, with a tentative D call TRBD1 (6 bases). Trimming cost V 3 bases and J 4 bases, with 10 bases left between them. Germline loops: CDR1 SGHTS, CDR2 YDEGEE. This CDR3 has 14 amino acids. CDR3 sequence reads: CASSYRQVTGELFF. The CDR3 DNA sequence: TGTGCCAGCAGCTACCGACAGGTCACCGGGGAGCTGTTTTTT.

The V gene is TRBV11-2, the J gene TRBJ2-1; D is unresolved. Germline lookup yields CDR1 SGHAT and CDR2 FQNNGV. The CDR3 spans 11 residues. The V end lost 5 bases, the J end lost 9 bases, and 8 bases lay between the germline ends. The CDR3 DNA is TGTGCCAGCAGCCCGAGTCTTGAGCAGTTCTTC. Translated: CASSPSLEQFF.

V and J are TRBV18 and TRBJ2-5, with D perhaps assigned TRBD1 or TRBD2 (5 bases each). The CDR3 totals 14 residues. The V gene's germline CDR1 is KGHSH and CDR2 LQKENI. Deletions cut 4 bases from V and 7 bases from J, with 16 bases between. This CDR3 is CASSQGTPGGTQYF. Here the CDR3 DNA reads TGTGCCAGCTCACAAGGGACGCCCGGAGGGACCCAGTACTTC.

This clonotype came up a few times. The chain joins TRBV15 to TRBJ2-4; 7 nucleotides line up with TRBD1. Germline CDR1 is LNHNV and CDR2 is YYDKDF (reference sequence). The CDR3 totals 17 residues. J was trimmed by 0 bases and V by 1 base; bases with no gene match: 6. CDR3 sequence: CATSRVTGVLAKNIQYF. For the CDR3, the DNA is TGTGCCACCAGCAGAGTTACAGGGGTACTAGCCAAAAACATTCAGTACTTC.

This clonotype was recorded many times. The V and J genes are TRBV7-6 and TRBJ2-1; D is unclear. Between the trimmed V and J ends, which lost 1 base and 0 bases, there was a span of 4 bases. The CDR3 consists of 14 residues. Per germline, CDR1 SGHVS and CDR2 FNYEAQ. The CDR3 spells CASSLGISYNEQFF. The CDR3 DNA reads TGTGCCAGCAGCTTAGGTATCTCCTACAATGAGCAGTTCTTC. Complete variable domain (other parts from reference TRBV7-6 and TRBJ2-1): GAGVSQSPRYKVTKRGQDVALRCDPISGHVSLYWYRQALGQGPEFLTYFNYEAQQDKSGLPNDRFSAERPEGSISTLTIQRTEQRDSAMYRCASSLGISYNEQFFGPGTRLTVL.

The rearrangement uses TRBV4-2 and TRBJ1-5; a weak D match, TRBD1 (5 bases). CDR1 is LGHNA, CDR2 YNFKEQ, per germline. V lost 1 base to trimming and J lost 6 bases, with 7 bases between them. The CDR3 is 13 residues long. The CDR3 here is CASSQGGAQPQHF. The DNA for the CDR3 is TGTGCCAGCAGCCAAGGCGGGGCTCAGCCCCAGCATTTT.

In its sample, this clonotype was seen many times. This chain connects TRBV9 to TRBJ2-1, with 7 nucleotides matching TRBD2. Losses at the gene ends were 0 bases for V and 3 bases for J; bases not matched to a gene: 12. Germline V gives CDR1 SGDLS, CDR2 YYNGEE. The length of the CDR3 is 18 residues. This chain's CDR3 is CASSVGDHFSGIYNEQFF. CDR3 nucleotides: TGTGCCAGCAGCGTAGGGGACCACTTCAGCGGGATCTACAATGAGCAGTTCTTC.

This clonotype was seen more than once but under ten times. V is TRBV14 and J is TRBJ1-6; 8 bases align to TRBD1. CDR1 and CDR2 (germline): SGHDN, FVKESK. V was clipped by 6 bases and J by 7 bases; unmatched bases: 8. This CDR3 region has 15 residues. CDR3 sequence reads: CASRLTGAVNSPLHF. Written as DNA, the CDR3 is TGTGCCAGCAGACTGACAGGGGCGGTCAATTCACCCCTCCACTTT.

This clonotype has more than one count but fewer than ten. The rearrangement joins TRBV5-1 to TRBJ1-4; 9 nucleotides match TRBD1. This CDR3 spans 14 amino acids. J lost 13 bases, V lost 5 bases, and 12 bases had no gene match. Germline values: CDR1 SGHRS, CDR2 YFSETQ. In nucleotides, the CDR3 is TGCGCCAGCAGAGAAACCGGGACAGGGTTTGGACTGTTTTTT. Protein product: CASRETGTGFGLFF. The whole variable domain, remainder taken from reference TRBV5-1 and TRBJ1-4, is KAGVTQTPRYLIKTRGQQVTLSCSPISGHRSVSWYQQTPGQGLQFLFEYFSETQRNKGNFPGRFSGRQFSNSRSEMNVSTLELGDSALYLCASRETGTGFGLFFGSGTQLSVL.

This chain links TRBV20-1 with TRBJ1-4, with D tentatively TRBD1 (5 bases). CDR3 size: 14 residues. CDR1 and CDR2 (germline): DFQATT, SNEGSKA (reference sequence). The V and J ends lost 6 bases and 0 bases respectively, with 11 bases between them. CDR3 loop: CSARDSSTNEKLFF. For the CDR3, the DNA is TGCAGTGCCCGGGACTCCTCAACTAATGAAAAACTGTTTTTT.

This clonotype was seen a handful of times. This chain connects TRBV20-1 to TRBJ1-5; 8 bases map to TRBD1. This CDR3 region has 13 residues. Germline V CDR1 and CDR2: DFQATT, SNEGSKA (reference sequence). V was pared by 3 bases and J by 6 bases, with 4 bases of the junction left unmatched. CDR3 region: CSARTGVGQPQHF. The CDR3 DNA reads TGCAGTGCTAGGACAGGGGTGGGTCAGCCCCAGCATTTT.